The rows below give T cell receptor beta chains drawn from one sample of a study of blood T cell repertoires in COVID-19. Libraries were prepared by immunoSEQ multiplex PCR; TCRdb keeps only in-frame clonotypes and omits some of them. The data contain around 160,000 clones, 80% to 90% of them seen just once; the ten biggest clones take up 7.5% to 9.5%. The sequenced material came from peripheral blood. Receptor source: a human donor with acute or convalescent COVID-19. The donor label of this sample is uncertain. CDR3s include the opening cysteine and the closing phenylalanine or tryptophan. A D gene is named only where the DNA matches it firmly. The size field is filled for only some rows; it gives once, few, many or a size class.

D gene | clone size | J gene | V gene | CDR3 protein | CDR3 DNA
TRBD1 | few | TRBJ1-6 | TRBV5-1 | CASSFSGQGYNSPLHF | TGCGCCAGCAGCTTTTCTGGACAGGGATATAATTCACCCCTCCACTTT
- | many | TRBJ2-2 | TRBV2 | CASSEQSAGLTGELFF | TGTGCCAGCAGTGAGCAATCGGCAGGGTTAACCGGGGAGCTGTTTTTT
- | - | TRBJ1-5 | TRBV5-1 | CASSPEGGNQPQHF | TGCGCCAGCAGCCCGGAGGGTGGCAATCAGCCCCAGCATTTT
TRBD1 | - | TRBJ2-3 | TRBV19 | CASTQRQRQGPTDTQYF | TGTGCCAGTACCCAAAGACAGAGACAGGGGCCCACAGATACGCAGTATTTT
TRBD1 | - | TRBJ1-1 | TRBV5-1 | CASSLGQDGDEAFF | TGCGCCAGCAGCCTGGGACAGGACGGTGATGAAGCTTTCTTT
- | - | TRBJ2-1 | TRBV2 | CAIVKGGVGYNEQFF | TGTGCCATCGTAAAAGGGGGGGTTGGCTACAATGAGCAGTTCTTC
- | few | TRBJ1-2 | TRBV12-3/TRBV12-4 | CASSLTGYGYTF | TGTGCCAGCAGTTTAACAGGCTATGGCTACACCTTC
TRBD2 | - | TRBJ2-5 | TRBV5-4 | CASTPGGGLRETQYF | TGTGCCAGCACCCCGGGGGGAGGGTTGAGGGAGACCCAGTACTTC
- | few | TRBJ1-2 | TRBV5-6 | CASSLVRENYGYTF | TGTGCCAGCAGCTTGGTCAGGGAAAACTATGGCTACACCTTC
- | - | TRBJ1-1 | TRBV6-5 | CASSSTAYTEAFF | TGTGCCAGCTCCTCGACAGCCTACACTGAAGCTTTCTTT
- | - | TRBJ1-3 | TRBV6-5 | CASSFKTGGNTIYF | TGTGCCAGCAGTTTTAAGACGGGTGGAAACACCATATATTTT
- | - | TRBJ2-5 | TRBV27 | CASTQGVGGGETQYF | TGTGCCAGCACCCAGGGGGTGGGAGGCGGAGAGACCCAGTACTTC
- | - | TRBJ2-1 | TRBV9 | CASSVGGSYNEQFF | TGTGCCAGCAGCGTCGGGGGCTCCTACAATGAGCAGTTCTTC
TRBD1 | - | TRBJ1-1 | TRBV28 | CASSYLQGTPGDEAFF | TGTGCCAGCAGTTACCTACAGGGGACGCCTGGCGATGAAGCTTTCTTT
TRBD1 | - | TRBJ2-5 | TRBV11-1 | CASSPPGRQGAKTQYF | TGTGCCAGCAGCCCCCCCGGGAGACAGGGGGCAAAGACCCAGTACTTC
TRBD1 | once | TRBJ1-2 | TRBV11-2 | CASSLQGTGGIYGYTF | TGTGCCAGCAGCCTCCAGGGGACAGGGGGCATCTATGGCTACACCTTC
TRBD2 | - | TRBJ2-3 | TRBV3-1/TRBV3-2 | CASSLRTSGARADTQYF | TGTGCCAGCAGCCTGCGGACTAGCGGGGCACGCGCAGATACGCAGTATTTT